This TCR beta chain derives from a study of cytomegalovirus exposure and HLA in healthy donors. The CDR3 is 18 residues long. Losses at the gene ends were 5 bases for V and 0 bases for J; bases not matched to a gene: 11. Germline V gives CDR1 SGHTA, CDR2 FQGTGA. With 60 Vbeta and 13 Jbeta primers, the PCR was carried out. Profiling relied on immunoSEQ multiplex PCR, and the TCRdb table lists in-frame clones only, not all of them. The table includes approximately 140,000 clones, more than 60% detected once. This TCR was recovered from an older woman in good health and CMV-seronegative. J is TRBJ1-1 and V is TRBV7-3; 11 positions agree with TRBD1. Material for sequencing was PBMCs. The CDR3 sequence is CASSLHPGTGGLNTEAFF. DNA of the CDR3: TGTGCCAGCAGCCTCCACCCTGGGACAGGGGGTCTGAACACTGAAGCTTTCTTT.